One sample yielded the 20 T cell receptor beta chains listed below, sequenced in a study of cytotoxic CD8 clonotypes in ibrutinib-treated CLL. Here immunoSEQ multiplex PCR was the method, and the copy in TCRdb shows in-frame clones only, minus some. Of some 120,000 clones listed, 80% to 90% are singletons. Sequenced here: PBMCs, sampled after 24 months of ibrutinib treatment. The receptor source for this set is a human donor with chronic lymphocytic leukemia.

The rearrangement uses TRBV19 and TRBJ2-4, with 9 bases aligning to TRBD1. J was trimmed by 1 base and V by 7 bases; bases with no gene match: 11. The CDR3 extends over 17 amino acids. Per the germline V gene, CDR1 is LNHDA and CDR2 is SQIVND (reference sequence). CDR3 nucleotide sequence: TGTGCCAGTACCCCCCAAATTGGGACAGGGGCCAAAAACATTCAGTACTTC. Its translation is CASTPQIGTGAKNIQYF. Full variable domain (remainder filled in from reference TRBV19 and TRBJ2-4): DGGITQSPKYLFRKEGQNVTLSCEQNLNHDAMYWYRQDPGQGLRLIYYSQIVNDFQKGDIAEGYSVSREKKESFPLTVTSAQKNPTAFYLCASTPQIGTGAKNIQYFGAGTRLSVL.

This clone was detected a few times. V is TRBV4-3 and J is TRBJ1-2; 9 nucleotides agree with TRBD1. V shed 1 base and J 4 bases; nucleotides not matched to a gene: 10. The germline V gene has CDR1 LGHNA and CDR2 YSLEER. The CDR3 is 17 amino acids. The DNA for the CDR3 is TGCGCCAGCAGCCAAGTCGCCACAGGGGGCAGACGCTATGGCTACACCTTC. This gives the protein CASSQVATGGRRYGYTF.

The V call is TRBV19, the J call TRBJ2-1, with a tentative D call TRBD1 (6 bases). The V end lost 4 bases, the J end lost 2 bases, and 9 bases lay between the germline ends. In germline, CDR1 is LNHDA, CDR2 SQIVND (reference sequence). The CDR3 consists of 14 residues. The CDR3 sequence is CASSTGETYNEQFF. In nucleotides, the CDR3 is TGTGCCAGTAGTACAGGGGAGACCTACAATGAGCAGTTCTTC.

Here the CDR3 DNA reads TGTGCCAGCAGCGCGTTAGCGGGGGGGCGTGAGACCCAGTACTTC. As protein: CASSALAGGRETQYF. The chain links TRBV5-6 to TRBJ2-5; 11 bases agree with TRBD2. V was pared by 4 bases and J by 5 bases, with 7 bases of the junction left unmatched. Germline V lookup: CDR1 SGHDT, CDR2 YYEEEE. The length of the CDR3 is 15 residues. Supplemented by reference TRBV5-6 and TRBJ2-5, the full variable domain reads DAGVTQSPTHLIKTRGQQVTLRCSPKSGHDTVSWYQQALGQGPQFIFQYYEEEERQRGNFPDRFSGHQFPNYSSELNVNALLLGDSALYLCASSALAGGRETQYFGPGTRLLVL.

This clone was seen a handful of times. V is TRBV5-6 and J is TRBJ1-2; the D is unclear. The CDR3 loop spans 12 amino acids. Trimming pared 2 bases from V and 8 bases from J, leaving 10 bases between. Germline lookup yields CDR1 SGHDT and CDR2 YYEEEE. CDR3 coding DNA: TGTGCCAGCAGCTTCGGGGTTGACGGCTACACCTTC. It translates to CASSFGVDGYTF.

V and J are TRBV30 and TRBJ1-4, with D unclear. CDR1 is GTSNPN, CDR2 SVGIG, per germline (reference sequence). CDR3 length equals 11 residues. Trimming took off 4 bases at V and 8 bases at J, with 8 bases between the two ends. The chain's CDR3 is CAWTTGEKLFF. For the CDR3, the DNA is TGTGCCTGGACCACGGGGGAAAAACTGTTTTTT.

J is TRBJ1-4 and V is TRBV9; no firm D call. Trimming cost V 3 bases and J 2 bases, with 14 bases left between them. Germline V gene lookup returns CDR1 SGDLS and CDR2 YYNGEE. This CDR3 is 16 amino acids long. CDR3 sequence (DNA): TGTGCCAGCAGCGCCGGCGAGAGGTTGACTAATGAAAAACTGTTTTTT. It encodes CASSAGERLTNEKLFF. Combining the CDR3 with reference TRBV9 and TRBJ1-4 gives the whole variable domain DSGVTQTPKHLITATGQRVTLRCSPRSGDLSVYWYQQSLDQGLQFLIQYYNGEERAKGNILERFSAQQFPDLHSELNLSSLELGDSALYFCASSAGERLTNEKLFFGSGTQLSVL.

CDR3 region: CAWSVLDRSTDTQYF. The DNA for the CDR3 is TGTGCCTGGAGTGTATTAGACAGAAGCACAGATACGCAGTATTTT. This chain connects TRBV30 to TRBJ2-3; a possible D gene is TRBD1 (5 bases). Trimming took off 0 bases at V and 0 bases at J, with 10 bases between the two ends. This CDR3 region has 15 residues. CDR1 and CDR2 from the germline V gene are GTSNPN and SVGIG (reference sequence).

The chain is built from TRBV7-3 and TRBJ2-3; D might be TRBD2 (7 bases). Trimming left V 1 base short and J 2 bases short, with 10 bases between. The germline CDR1 and CDR2 sequences are SGHTA and FQGTGA. This CDR3 spans 15 amino acids. DNA for the CDR3: TGTGCCAGCAGCTTAAATGCGGGGGCCACAGATACGCAGTATTTT. Its translation is CASSLNAGATDTQYF.

V usage is TRBV18 and J usage is TRBJ2-1; D is unresolved. Germline CDR1 and CDR2: KGHSH and LQKENI. The CDR3 runs 11 residues. Trimming pared 5 bases from V and 8 bases from J, leaving 7 bases between. The CDR3 loop reads CASSVQDEQFF. CDR3 DNA sequence: TGTGCCAGCTCAGTGCAAGATGAGCAGTTCTTC.

This clone has a single count. The CDR3 DNA follows: TGTGCCAGCAGCTTGGCCGGGGGTCCCGGGGAGCTGTTTTTT. It yields the protein CASSLAGGPGELFF. V usage is TRBV5-4 and J usage is TRBJ2-2; tentative D call: TRBD2 (6 bases). This CDR3 is built from 14 residues. CDR1 SGHNT and CDR2 YYREEE come from the germline V gene (reference sequence). V was pared by 0 bases and J by 6 bases, with 9 bases between.

The chain recombines TRBV27 with TRBJ2-7; D gene unclear. CDR1 is MNHEY and CDR2 is SMNVEV in the germline V gene (reference sequence). CDR3 length equals 13 residues. Between the trimmed V and J ends, which lost 0 bases and 5 bases, there was a span of 8 bases. The chain's CDR3 is CASSLSRRNEQYF. The CDR3 DNA reads as TGTGCCAGCAGTTTATCCCGCCGGAACGAGCAGTACTTC.

The rearrangement links TRBV19 to TRBJ2-5; 7 nucleotides agree with TRBD2. V gave up 4 bases and J gave up 1 base; unmatched junction bases: 3. This CDR3 has 14 amino acids. Germline lookup yields CDR1 LNHDA and CDR2 SQIVND (reference sequence). The CDR3 DNA reads as TGTGCCAGTAGTACAAAGCGGGGCCAAGAGACCCAGTACTTC. Its translation: CASSTKRGQETQYF.

V gene TRBV11-2 combines with J gene TRBJ2-6, with D hard to call. Germline CDR1 SGHAT, CDR2 FQNNGV. Trimming shortened V by 6 bases and J by 0 bases, and 12 bases separated the two germline ends. This CDR3 has 16 amino acids. CDR3 amino acids: CASRPGWGSGANVLTF. For the CDR3, the DNA is TGTGCCAGCAGACCCGGTTGGGGCTCTGGGGCCAACGTCCTGACTTTC.

The V gene is TRBV7-2, the J gene TRBJ1-2; TRBD1 matches at 9 bases. The CDR3 totals 14 residues. Per the germline V gene, CDR1 is SGHTA and CDR2 is FQGNSA. V trimming: 4 bases; J trimming: 5 bases; junction bases outside the gene matches: 5. CDR3 in DNA: TGTGCCAGCAGCTCACAGGGGGCTGGGTATGGCTACACCTTC. It yields the protein CASSSQGAGYGYTF.

The J gene is TRBJ2-3, the V gene TRBV7-2; TRBD2 aligns across 8 bases. In germline, CDR1 is SGHTA, CDR2 FQGNSA. V trimming: 8 bases; J trimming: 2 bases; junction bases outside the gene matches: 12. The CDR3 is made up of 16 amino acids. The CDR3: CASLAGAGGSTDTQYF. CDR3 in DNA: TGTGCCAGCCTAGCGGGCGCGGGGGGCTCCACAGATACGCAGTATTTT.

This clone was seen just once. The chain recombines TRBV7-9 with TRBJ2-3; a weak D match, TRBD1 (6 bases). CDR1 and CDR2 from the germline V gene are SEHNR and FQNEAQ (reference sequence). The V end was cut by 5 bases, the J end by 2 bases, with 17 bases between. There are 16 residues in the CDR3. This CDR3 is CASSPTSQGSTDTQYF. CDR3 nucleotide sequence: TGTGCCAGCAGCCCAACGTCCCAGGGGTCCACAGATACGCAGTATTTT.

This chain joins TRBV11-2 and TRBJ1-3; D remains ambiguous. V was shortened by 3 bases and J by 4 bases, with 10 bases between the two germline ends. Per germline, CDR1 SGHAT and CDR2 FQNNGV. This CDR3 region has 14 residues. CDR3 protein: CASSLDVLGNTIYF. In DNA, the CDR3 is TGTGCCAGCAGCTTGGACGTTCTCGGAAACACCATATATTTT. The variable domain in full, completed from reference TRBV11-2 and TRBJ1-3, reads EAGVAQSPRYKIIEKRQSVAFWCNPISGHATLYWYQQILGQGPKLLIQFQNNGVVDDSQLPKDRFSAERLKGVDSTLKIQPAKLEDSAVYLCASSLDVLGNTIYFGEGSWLTVV.

The gene calls are TRBV18 and TRBJ1-5, with D uncertain. Between the trimmed V and J ends, which lost 3 bases and 3 bases, there was a span of 3 bases. In germline, CDR1 is KGHSH, CDR2 LQKENI. The CDR3 runs to 12 residues. This chain's CDR3 is CASSPTNQPQHF. The CDR3 region has the DNA TGTGCCAGCTCACCGACCAATCAGCCCCAGCATTTT.

The chain employs TRBV9 and TRBJ2-3, with 11 bases identical to TRBD1. The CDR3 sequence is 15 residues long. Germline V gene data show CDR1 as SGDLS and CDR2 as YYNGEE. After removal of 3 bases from V and 6 bases from J, the junction contained 6 bases not matched to a gene. This CDR3 is CASSEGTGGGDTQYF. The CDR3 DNA sequence: TGTGCCAGCAGCGAAGGGACAGGGGGAGGGGATACGCAGTATTTT.